The 30 T cell receptor beta chains below all came from one sample that was sequenced in a study of OX40 agonist ivuxolimab in advanced cancers. Some clones are missing from TCRdb's copy, which holds only in-frame ones; the method was immunoSEQ multiplex PCR. The sample has some 62,000 clones; approximately 90% are singletons. This specimen was CD4+ or CD8+ T cells sorted from blood, taken in a trial of the OX40 agonist ivuxolimab. These receptors originate from an adult with an advanced solid tumor such as melanoma, head and neck, liver or kidney cancer.

V is TRBV14 and J is TRBJ1-2; TRBD1 matches at 7 bases. This CDR3 is built from 16 residues. V gave up 0 bases and J gave up 6 bases; unmatched junction bases: 10. Germline CDR1 reads SGHDN; CDR2 reads FVKESK. In DNA form, the CDR3 reads TGTGCCAGCAGCCAAGAATGGGACAGCAGAACCCATGGCTACACCTTC. Its protein is CASSQEWDSRTHGYTF.

This clone was seen a single time. The V gene is TRBV29-1, the J gene TRBJ1-2; D not resolved. The germline CDR1 and CDR2 sequences are SQVTM and ANQGSEA. The V end lost 3 bases, the J end lost 8 bases, and 13 bases lay between the germline ends. The CDR3 extends over 12 amino acids. The CDR3 bases are TGCAGCGTTGACTTTGGGTCATACGGCTACACCTTC. It specifies CSVDFGSYGYTF. Complete variable domain (other parts from reference TRBV29-1 and TRBJ1-2): SAVISQKPSRDICQRGTSLTIQCQVDSQVTMMFWYRQQPGQSLTLIATANQGSEATYESGFVIDKFPISRPNLTFSTLTVSNMSPEDSSIYLCSVDFGSYGYTFGSGTRLTVV.

This sequence joins TRBV27 and TRBJ2-1; possibly TRBD1 for D (5 bases). Germline CDR1 and CDR2: MNHEY and SMNVEV (reference sequence). This CDR3 has 13 amino acids. V was trimmed by 4 bases and J by 3 bases, leaving 7 bases between them. In DNA, the CDR3 is TGTGCCAGCAGTTATGACAGCTACAATGAGCAGTTCTTC. This sequence encodes CASSYDSYNEQFF.

The chain joins TRBV9 to TRBJ1-1; 7 positions match TRBD1. This CDR3 comprises 16 residues. CDR1 is SGDLS, CDR2 YYNGEE, per germline. V shed 3 bases and J 1 base; nucleotides not matched to a gene: 9. The CDR3 loop reads CASSESADRANTEAFF. CDR3 DNA sequence: TGTGCCAGCAGCGAAAGCGCTGACAGGGCGAACACTGAAGCTTTCTTT. The variable domain in full, completed from reference TRBV9 and TRBJ1-1, reads DSGVTQTPKHLITATGQRVTLRCSPRSGDLSVYWYQQSLDQGLQFLIQYYNGEERAKGNILERFSAQQFPDLHSELNLSSLELGDSALYFCASSESADRANTEAFFGQGTRLTVV.

The V and J genes are TRBV28 and TRBJ1-2, with 7 bases fitting TRBD1. In germline, CDR1 is MDHEN, CDR2 SYDVKM. CDR3 length: 15 amino acids. The V segment lost 5 bases and the J segment 4 bases; nucleotides outside the gene matches: 10. CDR3 DNA sequence: TGTGCCAGCAGTCCTATAGGGGGCGCATCCTATGGCTACACCTTC. Residues: CASSPIGGASYGYTF.

The rearrangement joins TRBV2 to TRBJ2-3; 10 bases match TRBD2. The CDR3 length is 15 residues. Germline CDR1 is SNHLY and CDR2 is FYNNEI. Trimming removed 6 bases from V and 2 bases from J; junction bases left unmatched: 5. This CDR3 is CASRGLAASTDTQYF. The CDR3 DNA reads as TGTGCCAGCAGAGGACTAGCGGCCTCCACAGATACGCAGTATTTT.

The chain has TRBV19 and TRBJ2-1; 7 positions agree with TRBD2. The V and J ends lost 6 bases and 8 bases, in that order; junction bases with no gene match: 13. Looked up from germline, CDR1 is LNHDA and CDR2 is SQIVND (reference sequence). The CDR3 covers 15 residues. CDR3 bases: TGTGCCAGTAGCCCTACTAGCGACGACGGCGATGAGCAGTTCTTC. Translation: CASSPTSDDGDEQFF.

This clone was detected once. V usage is TRBV19 and J usage is TRBJ1-5; 12 bases are a match to TRBD1. The junction had 3 bases not matched to a gene; V was cut back by 4 bases and J by 5 bases. Germline V gene sequence: CDR1 LNHDA, CDR2 SQIVND (reference sequence). The CDR3 contains 15 residues. CDR3: CASSSGTGGYQPQHF. CDR3 DNA sequence: TGTGCCAGTAGTAGTGGGACAGGGGGCTATCAGCCCCAGCATTTT.

This chain connects TRBV27 to TRBJ1-1, with D possibly being TRBD1 (5 bases). V lost 5 bases and J lost 2, with 9 bases in between. The CDR3 runs to 13 residues. Germline loops: CDR1 MNHEY, CDR2 SMNVEV (reference sequence). CDR3 loop: CASSPGGNTEAFF. DNA of the CDR3: TGTGCCAGCAGTCCCGGGGGTAACACTGAAGCTTTCTTT.

V gene TRBV11-2 combines with J gene TRBJ1-2, with 11 bases that match TRBD1. V trimming: 5 bases; J trimming: 7 bases; junction bases outside the gene matches: 12. Germline lookup yields CDR1 SGHAT and CDR2 FQNNGV. This CDR3 has 16 amino acids. CDR3 sequence reads: CASSTTLGQGVGGYTF. CDR3 coding DNA: TGTGCCAGCAGCACCACGCTGGGACAGGGGGTTGGTGGCTACACCTTC. Filled out from reference TRBV11-2 and TRBJ1-2, the complete variable domain reads EAGVAQSPRYKIIEKRQSVAFWCNPISGHATLYWYQQILGQGPKLLIQFQNNGVVDDSQLPKDRFSAERLKGVDSTLKIQPAKLEDSAVYLCASSTTLGQGVGGYTFGSGTRLTVV.

The chain has TRBV11-2 and TRBJ2-3; D is ambiguous. This CDR3 region has 14 residues. Per the germline V gene, CDR1 is SGHAT and CDR2 is FQNNGV. V shed 4 bases and J shed 0 bases, with 8 bases lying between them. This chain's CDR3 is CASSSLASTDTQYF. CDR3 nucleotides: TGTGCCAGCAGCTCCCTTGCTAGCACAGATACGCAGTATTTT.

The chain employs TRBV5-4 and TRBJ1-3, with 10 positions matching TRBD1. This CDR3 has 15 residues. Germline CDR1 SGHNT, CDR2 YYREEE (reference sequence). Unmatched junction bases numbered 5, after V lost 4 bases and J lost 4 bases. The CDR3 coding sequence is TGTGCCAGCAGCGTGGGACAGGGGTTGGGAAACACCATATATTTT. Translation: CASSVGQGLGNTIYF.

V and J are TRBV6-6 and TRBJ2-7; possible D gene TRBD1, 6 bases. Between the trimmed V and J ends, which lost 6 bases and 3 bases, there was a span of 12 bases. The CDR3 is 13 residues long. Per germline, CDR1 MNHNY and CDR2 SVGAGI (reference sequence). The DNA for the CDR3 is TGTGCCAGCAGCCAGGGGTCGTACTACGAGCAGTACTTC. This gives the protein CASSQGSYYEQYF.

The chain carries TRBV5-1 and TRBJ1-1, with 7 bases aligning to TRBD1. V was pared by 6 bases and J by 5 bases, with 10 bases of the junction left unmatched. The CDR3 has 14 residues. Looked up from germline, CDR1 is SGHRS and CDR2 is YFSETQ. The CDR3 loop is CASTLPGGMTEAFF. CDR3 nucleotide sequence: TGCGCCAGCACCCTACCAGGGGGGATGACTGAAGCTTTCTTT.

V and J are TRBV11-2 and TRBJ2-1; D is undetermined. The CDR3 length is 13 residues. Trimming left V 5 bases short and J 8 bases short, with 13 bases between. Germline CDR1 is SGHAT and CDR2 is FQNNGV. The DNA for the CDR3 is TGTGCCAGCAGCCCAGCCAGTGGCGATGAGCAGTTCTTC. This encodes CASSPASGDEQFF. The full variable domain, its missing parts supplied by reference TRBV11-2 and TRBJ2-1, is EAGVAQSPRYKIIEKRQSVAFWCNPISGHATLYWYQQILGQGPKLLIQFQNNGVVDDSQLPKDRFSAERLKGVDSTLKIQPAKLEDSAVYLCASSPASGDEQFFGPGTRLTVL.

The J gene is TRBJ2-2, the V gene TRBV9; D might be TRBD1 or TRBD2, each matching 6 bases. Per germline, CDR1 SGDLS and CDR2 YYNGEE. The CDR3 extends over 14 amino acids. Trimming left V 2 bases short and J 3 bases short, with 8 bases between. The DNA of the CDR3 is TGTGCCAGCAGCGTTAGGGGGGACACCGGGGAGCTGTTTTTT. Protein sequence: CASSVRGDTGELFF.

The V gene is TRBV7-9, the J gene TRBJ2-1; the D is unclear. The CDR3 is 15 residues long. The germline V and J ends were trimmed by 4 bases and 10 bases, with 20 bases remaining between them. In germline, CDR1 is SEHNR, CDR2 FQNEAQ (reference sequence). The CDR3 sequence is CASSSPARGLPEQFF. In DNA, the CDR3 is TGTGCCAGCAGCTCCCCGGCACGTGGTCTCCCAGAGCAGTTCTTC.

The chain combines TRBV6-5 with TRBJ1-2, with a tentative D call TRBD1 (5 bases). Trimming cost V 4 bases and J 1 base, with 13 bases left between them. The length of the CDR3 is 15 residues. Germline V gene sequence: CDR1 MNHEY, CDR2 SVGAGI. The CDR3 protein is CASSFRVGDNYGYTF. Here the CDR3 DNA reads TGTGCCAGCAGTTTCCGGGTAGGGGATAACTATGGCTACACCTTC.

The V and J genes are TRBV12-5 and TRBJ2-1, with 7 positions matching TRBD2. The CDR3 totals 14 residues. The V gene end was trimmed by 0 bases and the J gene end by 9 bases; junction bases not matched to a gene: 5. Germline V lookup: CDR1 LGHNT, CDR2 FRNRAP. CDR3 sequence reads: CASGLVAGVGEQFF. CDR3 sequence (DNA): TGTGCTAGTGGTTTGGTCGCGGGAGTCGGTGAGCAGTTCTTC.

This clone appeared once. This chain uses TRBV19 with TRBJ1-1; D gene unclear. Trimming pared 4 bases from V and 1 base from J, leaving 10 bases between. CDR1 is LNHDA, CDR2 SQIVND, per germline (reference sequence). The CDR3 consists of 14 residues. CDR3 DNA: TGTGCCAGTAGTACTCGAAACCGGAACACTGAAGCTTTCTTT. Translated, it gives CASSTRNRNTEAFF. The whole variable domain, filled in from reference TRBV19 and TRBJ1-1, reads DGGITQSPKYLFRKEGQNVTLSCEQNLNHDAMYWYRQDPGQGLRLIYYSQIVNDFQKGDIAEGYSVSREKKESFPLTVTSAQKNPTAFYLCASSTRNRNTEAFFGQGTRLTVV.

The V gene is TRBV27, the J gene TRBJ2-5; possibly TRBD1 or TRBD2 for D (5 bases each). The tail of the sequence fits TRBJ2-7 better, so the J call may be wrong. Per the germline V gene, CDR1 is MNHEY and CDR2 is SMNVEV (reference sequence). The CDR3 is made up of 13 amino acids. Here the CDR3 DNA reads TGTGCCAGTTGGGGGTTTAGCTCCTACGAGCAGTACTTC. Translating it yields CASWGFSSYEQYF.

CDR3 protein: CASSTRGTVNTIYF. CDR3 nucleotide sequence: TGTGCCAGTAGTACCAGGGGGACGGTGAACACCATATATTTT. The genes are TRBV19 and TRBJ1-3; TRBD1 aligns across 7 bases. V lost 4 bases, J lost 7 bases, and 7 bases stayed unmatched. There are 14 residues in the CDR3. Germline V CDR1 and CDR2: LNHDA, SQIVND (reference sequence). The full variable domain, completed using reference TRBV19 and TRBJ1-3, is DGGITQSPKYLFRKEGQNVTLSCEQNLNHDAMYWYRQDPGQGLRLIYYSQIVNDFQKGDIAEGYSVSREKKESFPLTVTSAQKNPTAFYLCASSTRGTVNTIYFGEGSWLTVV.

V usage is TRBV21-1 and J usage is TRBJ1-1. TRBV21-1 constitutes a pseudogene. The CDR3 length is 17 residues. The CDR3 sequence is CASSKDCQRGTNTEAFF. CDR3 nucleotides: TGTGCCAGCAGCAAAGATTGTCAGCGGGGGACGAACACTGAAGCTTTCTTT.

This chain uses TRBV5-1 with TRBJ2-1, with 11 bases that match TRBD2. The CDR3 extends over 16 amino acids. V lost 2 bases and J lost 9; bases outside the gene matches: 10. In germline, CDR1 is SGHRS, CDR2 YFSETQ. For the CDR3, the DNA is TGCGCCAGCAGCTTATCCGCCCTAGCGGGAGGTGTTGAGCAGTTCTTC. Translated, it gives CASSLSALAGGVEQFF. The variable domain in full, completed from reference TRBV5-1 and TRBJ2-1, reads KAGVTQTPRYLIKTRGQQVTLSCSPISGHRSVSWYQQTPGQGLQFLFEYFSETQRNKGNFPGRFSGRQFSNSRSEMNVSTLELGDSALYLCASSLSALAGGVEQFFGPGTRLTVL.

The V and J genes are TRBV7-2 and TRBJ2-5, with D uncertain. This CDR3 is built from 16 residues. The V end was cut by 2 bases, the J end by 5 bases, with 18 bases between. CDR1 SGHTA and CDR2 FQGNSA come from the germline V gene. In DNA, the CDR3 is TGTGCCAGCAGCTTACTTGTGGGTTTTGGTCCGGAGACCCAGTACTTC. This translates into CASSLLVGFGPETQYF.

This sequence joins TRBV21-1 and TRBJ2-1; the table gives TRBD2 as D, unverified against the DNA. TRBV21-1 is marked as a pseudogene. This CDR3 spans 23 amino acids. The CDR3 loop reads CASSINRDLDLAGGRFSYNEQFF. The CDR3 nucleotides are TGTGCCAGCAGCATCAACCGGGACCTAGATTTAGCGGGAGGACGCTTCTCCTACAATGAGCAGTTCTTC.

The chain is built from TRBV23-1 and TRBJ2-2; 7 positions match TRBD1. Being an ORF, TRBV23-1 has a function that is uncertain. J lost 4 bases, V lost 3 bases, and 11 bases had no gene match. This CDR3 region has 17 residues. CDR3 in amino acids: CASSQRPGQYITGELFF. CDR3 nucleotide sequence: TGCGCCAGCAGTCAGCGTCCGGGACAGTATATCACCGGGGAGCTGTTTTTT.

This sequence joins TRBV27 and TRBJ2-3, with a possible D match to TRBD2 (6 bases). Trimming stripped 6 bases from V and 0 bases from J, with 16 bases between. Per the germline V gene, CDR1 is MNHEY and CDR2 is SMNVEV (reference sequence). The CDR3 sequence is 16 residues long. CDR3 coding DNA: TGTGCCAGCAGCCACTGGGGGGTAGGGAGCACAGATACGCAGTATTTT. Protein: CASSHWGVGSTDTQYF.

As to this clone: At one end the junction does not follow the germline gene, possibly because of a read error. DNA of the CDR3: TGCGCCAGCAGCCAAAGAGAGGGCGTGGGGTACAACGAGCAGTACTTC. Protein: CASSQREGVGYNEQYF. V usage is TRBV5-8 and J usage is TRBJ2-7, with D maybe TRBD2 (5 bases). This CDR3 comprises 16 residues. Germline CDR1 is SGHTS and CDR2 is YDEGEE.

V usage is TRBV5-5 and J usage is TRBJ2-7; the D call may be TRBD1 or TRBD2 (6 bases each). The CDR3 runs 13 residues. The germline gives CDR1 SGHKS, CDR2 YYEKEE (reference sequence). V gave up 2 bases and J gave up 3 bases, with 9 bases separating them. In nucleotides, the CDR3 is TGTGCCAGCAGCTTCGGGGGCAGCTACGAGCAGTACTTC. Amino acids: CASSFGGSYEQYF.